The clone carrying this T cell receptor (beta chain) was observed once. CDR1 is SGHRS, CDR2 YFSETQ, per germline. The CDR3 sequence is 17 residues long. This specimen belongs to a study of human versus mouse CDR3 diversity and MHC coevolution. Data came from immunoSEQ multiplex PCR; TCRdb stores just in-frame clones and leaves some out. Of around 77,000 clones in the sample, about nine tenths are singletons; the top ten hold around 0.15%. The sequence was obtained from a person aged 25 to 69 in good health. The sample consisted of naive CD4+ T cells from blood. Subset in this sample: CD45RO-negative CD62L-positive naive CD4 T cells. V gene TRBV5-1 combines with J gene TRBJ2-7; TRBD2 matches at 10 bases. The DNA end is more similar to TRBJ2-1, so the J call may be wrong. CDR3 region: CASSLGLAGVSYNEQFF. CDR3 sequence (DNA): TGCGCCAGCAGCTTGGGGCTAGCGGGGGTCTCCTACAATGAGCAGTTCTTC.